Listed here are 21 T cell receptor beta chains from one sample, sequenced in a study of human T cells and chemical hapten exposure. Via MiXCR, TCRdb re-called the RACE reads, giving one row per CDR3 protein. The data hold 300,000 to 450,000 distinct CDR3 sequences, with around 5.5% observed a single time. Time point reported: pre-sensitization, week 0. Treatment noted: therapeutic diphenylcyclopropenone sensitization with weekly scalp DPC. The sequencing used whole blood, collected in connection with sensitization to the hapten diphenylcyclopropenone (DPC). The receptors shown here come from a woman aged 45-65 years with alopecia areata. Some clones in this sample may be carry-over from other donors' samples.

This clonotype has at least ten counts. The V gene is TRBV5-1, the J gene TRBJ2-1, with TRBD2 matching 9 bases. V dropped 4 bases and J dropped 6; count of bases not matched to a gene: 11. The CDR3 sequence is 16 residues long. Germline V gene lookup returns CDR1 SGHRS and CDR2 YFSETQ. CDR3 DNA: TGCGCCAGCAGCGCCTCCTTGGGACTAGCAGTCAATGAGCAGTTCTTC. Its translation: CASSASLGLAVNEQFF.

This clonotype was seen repeatedly, ten times or more. The rearrangement links TRBV7-9 to TRBJ1-1; a possible D gene is TRBD1 (6 bases). The germline V gene has CDR1 SEHNR and CDR2 FQNEAQ (reference sequence). CDR3 size: 14 residues. Deletions cut 6 bases from V and 6 bases from J, with 17 bases between. CDR3 bases: TGTGCCAGCAGTTACAGGGAGAGGGGGGCTGAAGCTTTCTTT. Protein product: CASSYRERGAEAFF.

The chain links TRBV11-2 to TRBJ1-6; D possibly corresponds to TRBD1 (6 bases). The V gene lost 2 bases and the J gene lost 6 bases, with 11 bases spanning the gap. Looked up from germline, CDR1 is SGHAT and CDR2 is FQNNGV. The CDR3 has 15 amino acids. The chain's CDR3 is CASSLNPQGNSPLHF. DNA for the CDR3: TGTGCCAGCAGCTTAAATCCACAGGGTAATTCACCCCTCCACTTT.

Ten or more counts support this clonotype. This rearrangement joins TRBV5-1 to TRBJ1-1; D is undetermined. V was trimmed by 4 bases and J by 5 bases, leaving 12 bases between them. In germline, CDR1 is SGHRS, CDR2 YFSETQ. CDR3 length equals 13 residues. The CDR3 sequence is CASSGSWGTEAFF. DNA for the CDR3: TGCGCCAGCAGCGGATCCTGGGGAACTGAAGCTTTCTTT.

This clonotype was seen at least ten times. The rearrangement uses TRBV12-3 or TRBV12-4 and TRBJ2-3, with 9 bases lining up with TRBD2. The CDR3 is 15 amino acids. Germline trimming cut 1 base from V and 4 bases from J; bases unmatched to any gene: 3. DNA of the CDR3: TGTGCCAGCAGTTTAGGAGGCGGGAGGGCAGATACGCAGTATTTT. It translates to CASSLGGGRADTQYF.

This clonotype has ten or more counts. The chain carries TRBV2 and TRBJ2-7, with D perhaps matching TRBD1 (5 bases). In germline, CDR1 is SNHLY, CDR2 FYNNEI. V was pared by 4 bases and J by 0 bases, with 7 bases between. CDR3 length equals 13 residues. CDR3 coding DNA: TGTGCCAGCAGTGCAGGGTTCTCCTACGAGCAGTACTTC. Translated, it gives CASSAGFSYEQYF.

The CDR3 DNA follows: TGCAGTGCTAGACCCGGACAGCTGAACACTGAAGCTTTCTTT. Translating it yields CSARPGQLNTEAFF. The chain joins TRBV20-1 to TRBJ1-1, with a weak D call TRBD1 (6 bases). The CDR3 is 14 residues long. The V gene's germline CDR1 is DFQATT and CDR2 SNEGSKA (reference sequence). Trimming removed 2 bases at V and 0 bases at J, with 10 bases between.

On this clonotype itself: A read error may explain this, as a much larger clone is one base away. The genes are TRBV6-1 and TRBJ2-3, with D perhaps TRBD1 or TRBD2 (6 bases each). This CDR3 is built from 14 residues. The germline gives CDR1 MNHNS, CDR2 SASEGT. CDR3 loop: CASNEGGRPDTQYF. In DNA form, the CDR3 reads TGTGCCAGCAATGAAGGGGGGAGGCCAGATACGCAGTATTTT.

Only a few counts were recorded for this clonotype. This CDR3 is CASSFGTGSANSPLHF. DNA of the CDR3: TGTGCCAGCAGCTTCGGGACAGGTTCAGCCAATTCACCCCTCCACTTT. The chain has TRBV7-2 and TRBJ1-6; 8 bases fit TRBD1. The V gene end was trimmed by 3 bases and the J gene end by 7 bases; junction bases not matched to a gene: 8. There are 16 residues in the CDR3. CDR1 is SGHTA and CDR2 is FQGNSA in the germline V gene.

The sample holds many counts of this clonotype. The chain employs TRBV4-2 and TRBJ2-1; 12 bases match TRBD2. The V segment lost 3 bases and the J segment 1 base; nucleotides outside the gene matches: 13. Germline V gene lookup returns CDR1 LGHNA and CDR2 YNFKEQ. This CDR3 has 20 residues. This CDR3 is CASSQGPGLAGTTSYNEQFF. In DNA, the CDR3 is TGTGCCAGCAGCCAGGGTCCGGGACTAGCGGGCACCACGTCCTACAATGAGCAGTTCTTC.

This clonotype was detected many times. This chain uses TRBV7-6 with TRBJ2-3, with a tentative D call TRBD2 (5 bases). V was trimmed by 2 bases and J by 6 bases, leaving 12 bases between them. The CDR3 is made up of 14 amino acids. Germline CDR1 is SGHVS and CDR2 is FNYEAQ. The CDR3 reads CASSLSGFLDTQYF. CDR3 nucleotides: TGTGCCAGCAGCTTAAGCGGTTTTTTGGATACGCAGTATTTT.

The rearrangement uses TRBV25-1 and TRBJ1-1; D call uncertain. Trimming cost V 1 base and J 1 base, with 7 bases left between them. This CDR3 region has 14 residues. Looked up from germline, CDR1 is MGHDK and CDR2 is SYGVNS. CDR3 DNA: TGTGCCAGCAGTGAATGGCAGGAGAACACTGAAGCTTTCTTT. Translated: CASSEWQENTEAFF.

This clonotype was counted ten times or more. J is TRBJ1-5 and V is TRBV20-1; no clear D gene. The CDR3 has 12 residues. The V end was cut by 6 bases, the J end by 3 bases, with 9 bases between. Germline CDR1 DFQATT, CDR2 SNEGSKA (reference sequence). This CDR3 reads CSALFSNQPQHF. The CDR3 DNA reads as TGCAGTGCCCTCTTCTCCAATCAGCCCCAGCATTTT.

This clonotype has a count of ten or more. V usage is TRBV12-3 or TRBV12-4 and J usage is TRBJ2-2, with 9 bases fitting TRBD1. The CDR3 has 15 amino acids. The trim removed 11 bases at V and 2 bases at J, leaving 9 bases unmatched. The CDR3 DNA is TGTGCCGGAAGTACGGGACAGGGAAACACCGGGGAGCTGTTTTTT. Its protein is CAGSTGQGNTGELFF.

This clonotype showed up just a few times. This chain joins TRBV3-1 and TRBJ2-7; the D gene could be TRBD1 or TRBD2 (5 bases each). CDR1 and CDR2 (germline): LGHDT, YNNKEL (reference sequence). Trimming cost V 3 bases and J 5 bases, with 14 bases left between them. The CDR3 covers 14 residues. The CDR3 spells CASSHGAAADEQYF. In DNA form, the CDR3 reads TGTGCCAGCAGCCACGGGGCGGCCGCGGACGAGCAGTACTTC.

This clonotype was counted ten times or more. The gene calls are TRBV27 and TRBJ2-7; 7 nucleotides agree with TRBD2. The V segment lost 4 bases and the J segment 2 bases; nucleotides outside the gene matches: 5. The CDR3 runs 14 residues. CDR1 and CDR2 (germline): MNHEY, SMNVEV (reference sequence). CDR3 in DNA: TGTGCCAGCAGTTGGGAGGGGCGAACCTACGAGCAGTACTTC. It is translated as CASSWEGRTYEQYF.

The J gene is TRBJ2-4, the V gene TRBV6-6; unclear D gene. The CDR3 is 15 residues long. Looked up from germline, CDR1 is MNHNY and CDR2 is SVGAGI (reference sequence). The germline V and J ends were trimmed by 5 bases and 1 base, with 12 bases remaining between them. CDR3 in amino acids: CASSPPSEAKNIQYF. For the CDR3, the DNA is TGTGCCAGCAGTCCTCCCAGCGAGGCCAAAAACATTCAGTACTTC.

Only a few counts were recorded for this clonotype. One junction end disagrees with the germline gene, perhaps due to a read error. The chain is built from TRBV20-1 and TRBJ1-3, with D unresolved. The CDR3 length is 15 residues. The germline V gene encodes CDR1 DFQATT and CDR2 SNEGSKA (reference sequence). The CDR3 DNA sequence: TGCAGCGCTAGGGTGCACATGATCTCTGGAAACACCATATATTTT. Protein sequence: CSARVHMISGNTIYF.

The chain couples TRBV5-1 to TRBJ1-5; D ambiguous. Germline V gene data show CDR1 as SGHRS and CDR2 as YFSETQ. This CDR3 has 16 residues. The ends were cut back, 0 bases at V and 2 bases at J, with 12 bases in the middle. The DNA of the CDR3 is TGCGCCAGCAGCTTGGCAGCTGGTTTGGGCAATCAGCCCCAGCATTTT. As protein: CASSLAAGLGNQPQHF.

This chain joins TRBV10-3 and TRBJ1-5, with 12 bases aligning to TRBD1. The CDR3 is 15 amino acids. CDR1 is ENHRY and CDR2 is SYGVKD in the germline V gene. With 9 bases clipped from V and 6 bases from J, the junction kept 9 bases outside the gene matches. The DNA of the CDR3 is TGTGCCATAGCGAGTGGGACAGGGGGCTCTCAGCCCCAGCATTTT. As protein: CAIASGTGGSQPQHF.

This clonotype was seen repeatedly, ten times or more. The chain carries TRBV27 and TRBJ2-5; D ambiguous. The V gene's germline CDR1 is MNHEY and CDR2 SMNVEV (reference sequence). The CDR3 has 14 residues. V dropped 6 bases and J dropped 4 bases, with 15 bases sitting between them. In nucleotides, the CDR3 is TGTGCCAGCAGCACCCACGTGGGCCCAGAGACCCAGTACTTC. As protein: CASSTHVGPETQYF.